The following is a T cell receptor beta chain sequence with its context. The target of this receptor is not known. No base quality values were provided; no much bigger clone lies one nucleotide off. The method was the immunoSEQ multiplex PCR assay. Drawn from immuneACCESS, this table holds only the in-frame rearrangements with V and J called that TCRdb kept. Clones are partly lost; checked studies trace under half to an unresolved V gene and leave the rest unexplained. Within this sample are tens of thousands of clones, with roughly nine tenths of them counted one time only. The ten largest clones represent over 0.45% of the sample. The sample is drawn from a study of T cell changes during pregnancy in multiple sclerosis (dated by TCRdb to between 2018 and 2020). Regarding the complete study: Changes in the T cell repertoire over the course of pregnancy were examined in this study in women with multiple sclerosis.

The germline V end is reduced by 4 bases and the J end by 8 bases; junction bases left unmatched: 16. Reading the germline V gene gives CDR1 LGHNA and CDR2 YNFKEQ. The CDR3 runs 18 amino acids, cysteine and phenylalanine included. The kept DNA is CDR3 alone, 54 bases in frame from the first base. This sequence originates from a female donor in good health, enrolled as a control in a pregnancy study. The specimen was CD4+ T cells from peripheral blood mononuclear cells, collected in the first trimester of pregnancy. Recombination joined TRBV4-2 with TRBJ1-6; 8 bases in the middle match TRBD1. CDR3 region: CASSPQMRTGWQDSPLHF. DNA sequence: TGTGCCAGCAGCCCCCAAATGAGGACAGGGTGGCAGGATTCACCCCTCCACTTT.